This passage covers 14 T cell receptor beta chains from one sample sequenced in a study of PD-1 blockade in classical Hodgkin lymphoma. Here immunoSEQ multiplex PCR was the method, and the copy in TCRdb shows in-frame clones only, minus some. This table holds approximately 44,000 clones, 71% found once. In every patient, relapse followed autologous stem cell transplantation, while exposure to brentuximab vedotin differed. This specimen was peripheral blood mononuclear cells (PBMCs), taken at baseline. These receptors originate from a human donor with classical Hodgkin lymphoma.

V and J are TRBV7-2 and TRBJ2-7; D ambiguous. V lost 5 bases and J 0 bases, leaving 8 bases between the germline ends. CDR3 length: 13 residues. The germline CDR1 and CDR2 sequences are SGHTA and FQGNSA. The DNA of the CDR3 is TGTGCCAGCAGCCCGGGCGACTCCTACGAGCAGTACTTC. Translation gives CASSPGDSYEQYF.

This sequence joins TRBV10-3 and TRBJ2-2; the match to TRBD1 covers 10 bases. This CDR3 comprises 17 residues. V shed 6 bases, J shed 3 bases, and the junction held 10 bases outside the gene matches. Germline CDR1 ENHRY, CDR2 SYGVKD. CDR3 sequence: CAISAPRDRGDTGELFF. The CDR3 bases are TGTGCCATCAGCGCACCCCGGGACAGGGGCGACACCGGGGAGCTGTTTTTT.

J is TRBJ1-1 and V is TRBV30, with D possibly matching TRBD1 (5 bases). Per germline, CDR1 GTSNPN and CDR2 SVGIG (reference sequence). This CDR3 has 16 amino acids. Trimming cost V 3 bases and J 5 bases, with 22 bases left between them. The CDR3 DNA reads as TGTGCCTGGAGCGTTTACCGGGACGTCATCAGAACTGAAGCTTTCTTT. It translates to CAWSVYRDVIRTEAFF.

CDR3 sequence (DNA): TGTGCCAGCAGCTTAGCTAGCGGGAGTGGGTACGAGCAGTACTTC. Translating gives CASSLASGSGYEQYF. This chain connects TRBV7-2 to TRBJ2-7, with 9 bases matching TRBD2. The length of the CDR3 is 15 residues. V dropped 0 bases and J dropped 4; count of bases not matched to a gene: 4. Germline CDR1 SGHTA, CDR2 FQGNSA.

The rearrangement joins TRBV29-1 to TRBJ1-3; D is possibly TRBD1 (5 bases). Trimming took off 7 bases at V and 4 bases at J, with 11 bases between the two ends. The V gene's germline CDR1 is SQVTM and CDR2 ANQGSEA. This CDR3 contains 12 residues. In nucleotides, the CDR3 is TGCAGCGGGGACGAGGGAGGAAACACCATATATTTT. Translating it yields CSGDEGGNTIYF.

This clone has only a few counts. The chain joins TRBV4-3 to TRBJ2-2; D remains ambiguous. This CDR3 is built from 12 residues. Germline assignment: CDR1 LGHNA and CDR2 YSLEER. Trimming cost V 0 bases and J 6 bases, with 2 bases left between them. Written as DNA, the CDR3 is TGCGCCAGCAGCCAAGATCCCGGGGAGCTGTTTTTT. Protein: CASSQDPGELFF.

This chain uses TRBV27 with TRBJ2-5; 11 bases are a match to TRBD1. The CDR3 contains 12 residues. CDR1 MNHEY and CDR2 SMNVEV come from the germline V gene (reference sequence). With V trimmed by 6 bases and J by 10 bases, 4 bases remained unmatched. The CDR3 region has the DNA TGTGCCAGCAGCCGGGACAGGGGGGACCAGTACTTC. Amino acids: CASSRDRGDQYF.

J is TRBJ2-5 and V is TRBV7-9; the match to TRBD2 covers 8 bases. Germline lookup yields CDR1 SEHNR and CDR2 FQNEAQ (reference sequence). The CDR3 covers 15 residues. Losses at the gene ends were 3 bases for V and 2 bases for J; bases not matched to a gene: 5. The CDR3 is CASSFFRGGQETQYF. The CDR3 bases are TGTGCCAGCAGCTTCTTTCGGGGGGGGCAAGAGACCCAGTACTTC. Combining the CDR3 with reference TRBV7-9 and TRBJ2-5 gives the whole variable domain DTGVSQNPRHKITKRGQNVTFRCDPISEHNRLYWYRQTLGQGPEFLTYFQNEAQLEKSRLLSDRFSAERPKGSFSTLEIQRTEQGDSAMYLCASSFFRGGQETQYFGPGTRLLVL.

Details on this clone: Mismatch with germline at one junction end may stem from a read error. The gene calls are TRBV7-9 and TRBJ2-2; TRBD1 matches at 9 bases. CDR3 size: 14 residues. Germline CDR1 and CDR2: SEHNR and FQNEAQ (reference sequence). CDR3 nucleotide sequence: TGCGGCCATACGGGACAGGGAAAGCCCGGGGAGCTGTTTTTT. It yields the protein CGHTGQGKPGELFF.

This clone was seen a few times. The chain carries TRBV6-4 and TRBJ1-1, with D hard to call. The CDR3 has 14 residues. The V and J ends lost 0 bases and 1 base respectively, with 6 bases between them. Germline V CDR1 and CDR2: MRHNA, SNTAGT. CDR3 protein: CASSDSSKNTEAFF. CDR3 coding DNA: TGTGCCAGCAGTGACTCGTCCAAGAACACTGAAGCTTTCTTT.

The chain combines TRBV7-6 with TRBJ2-2; either TRBD1 or TRBD2 may supply D (5 bases each). Per the germline V gene, CDR1 is SGHVS and CDR2 is FNYEAQ. V was cut by 1 base and J by 2 bases, with 14 bases left in between. There are 17 residues in the CDR3. Here the CDR3 DNA reads TGTGCCAGCAGCTTAGACGTAGCGCAGGGAAACACCGGGGAGCTGTTTTTT. Its translation: CASSLDVAQGNTGELFF.

The chain is built from TRBV4-1 and TRBJ1-4; tentative D call: TRBD1 (6 bases). This CDR3 is 13 amino acids long. V gave up 5 bases and J gave up 6 bases, with 10 bases separating them. Germline CDR1 MGHRA, CDR2 YSYEKL. CDR3 bases: TGCGCCAGCAGCGAAGGGACATATGAAAAACTGTTTTTT. This codes for CASSEGTYEKLFF.

This clone was observed a single time. The rearrangement links TRBV30 to TRBJ2-7, with 10 bases matching TRBD1. V shed 4 bases and J 6 bases; nucleotides not matched to a gene: 9. Germline V gives CDR1 GTSNPN, CDR2 SVGIG (reference sequence). CDR3 size: 14 residues. The CDR3 loop reads CAWTLFGTGVEQYF. The DNA for the CDR3 is TGTGCCTGGACTCTATTCGGGACAGGGGTCGAGCAGTACTTC.

The chain employs TRBV9 and TRBJ1-1, with D possibly matching TRBD1 (5 bases). Germline V gene lookup returns CDR1 SGDLS and CDR2 YYNGEE. The CDR3 runs to 13 residues. Trimming shortened V by 0 bases and J by 4 bases, and 7 bases separated the two germline ends. CDR3 sequence: CASSVGGSTEAFF. The CDR3, as DNA: TGTGCCAGCAGCGTAGGGGGGAGCACTGAAGCTTTCTTT.